The sample holds a few counts of the clone carrying this T cell receptor (beta chain). The antigen is unknown. Only in-frame clones appear in the TCRdb table, and some are missing; sequencing was by immunoSEQ multiplex PCR. This table holds 550,000 to 700,000 clones, roughly 72% found once. These data belong to a study of shared clonotypes between healthy human individuals. Study information: The study enrolled a couple of women and three men aged 18 to 49. Study-wide results and limits: In general, naive subsets displayed greater estimated richness than memory subsets did. Clonotype sharing among donors likely depends on sequencing depth.

J was trimmed by 6 bases and V by 7 bases; bases with no gene match: 6. CDR3 length equals 13 residues. The V gene's germline CDR1 is WSHSY and CDR2 SAAADI. The receptor comes from a young woman in good health. Sequencing used memory CD4+ T cells sorted from blood. Stated subset: CD45RA-negative fraction. This chain joins TRBV10-2 and TRBJ2-3; 8 bases fit TRBD2. CDR3 in amino acids: CASTPGGGDTQYF. CDR3 DNA sequence: TGCGCCAGCACGCCGGGAGGGGGGGATACGCAGTATTTT.